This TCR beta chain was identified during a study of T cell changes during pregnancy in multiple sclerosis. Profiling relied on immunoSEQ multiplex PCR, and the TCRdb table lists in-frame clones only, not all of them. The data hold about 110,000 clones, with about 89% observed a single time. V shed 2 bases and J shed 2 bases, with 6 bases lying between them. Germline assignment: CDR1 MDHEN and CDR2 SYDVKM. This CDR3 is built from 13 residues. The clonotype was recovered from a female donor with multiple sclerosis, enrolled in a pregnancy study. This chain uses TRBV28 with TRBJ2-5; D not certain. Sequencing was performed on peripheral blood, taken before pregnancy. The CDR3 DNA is TGTGCCAGCAGTTTACGGTTTCAAGAGACCCAGTACTTC. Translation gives CASSLRFQETQYF. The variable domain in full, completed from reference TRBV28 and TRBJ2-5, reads DVKVTQSSRYLVKRTGEKVFLECVQDMDHENMFWYRQDPGLGLRLIYFSYDVKMKEKGDIPEGYSVSREKKERFSLILESASTNQTSMYLCASSLRFQETQYFGPGTRLLVL.